These 11 T cell receptor beta chains were all obtained from the same sample, sequenced in a study of naive and memory T cell subsets. The treatment denotes: skin biopsy from PPD injection site in Mantoux-positive individual. The library had UMIs added by 3' ligation of an oligonucleotide to TCR cDNA. Four PCR rounds used nested alpha and beta constant region primers plus the SP2 primer. One entry per CDR3 protein, called by TCRdb with MiXCR from the UMI-ligation and nested PCR reads. This sample has some 15,000 distinct CDR3 sequences, with about 5% found just once. Source: skin, taken from a tuberculin skin test site. Receptors originate from an adult in good health.

Ten or more counts support this clonotype. The gene calls are TRBV5-1 and TRBJ2-1; the D gene is possibly TRBD1 (6 bases). V lost 5 bases, J lost 9 bases, and 18 bases lay in between. The CDR3 runs 14 residues. Looked up from germline, CDR1 is SGHRS and CDR2 is YFSETQ. The CDR3 is CASRPTQTGTEQFF. CDR3 bases: TGCGCCAGCAGACCGACTCAGACAGGAACTGAGCAGTTCTTC.

This clonotype was seen many times. This rearrangement joins TRBV6-1 to TRBJ2-3; TRBD1 agrees at 10 bases. Germline V CDR1 and CDR2: MNHNS, SASEGT. The CDR3 covers 15 residues. V dropped 8 bases and J dropped 3; count of bases not matched to a gene: 8. The CDR3 spells CASVRPGQGTDTQYF. CDR3 DNA sequence: TGTGCCAGCGTCCGACCGGGACAGGGGACAGATACGCAGTATTTT.

This clonotype came up many times. This chain uses TRBV4-3 with TRBJ2-3; 7 positions match TRBD2. The CDR3 is made up of 19 amino acids. The J segment lost 0 bases and the V segment lost 0 bases, leaving 12 bases of the junction unmatched. Germline V gene lookup returns CDR1 LGHNA and CDR2 YSLEER. CDR3 in amino acids: CASSQDLGRGKSSTDTQYF. CDR3 nucleotide sequence: TGCGCCAGCAGCCAAGATCTAGGGCGGGGGAAATCCAGCACAGATACGCAGTATTTT.

This clonotype is labeled medium-sized. The chain combines TRBV2 with TRBJ2-2; 9 bases are shared with TRBD1. This CDR3 contains 14 residues. After removal of 6 bases from V and 5 bases from J, the junction contained 4 bases not matched to a gene. The germline V gene encodes CDR1 SNHLY and CDR2 FYNNEI. The CDR3, as DNA: TGTGCCAGCAGCGAACAGGGGGCGACCGGGGAGCTGTTTTTT. Translating it yields CASSEQGATGELFF.

This clonotype was counted ten times or more. For the CDR3, the DNA is TGCGCCAGCAGCTCACAGGGATCGTCGAATGAGCAGTTCTTC. It encodes CASSSQGSSNEQFF. The V call is TRBV5-1, the J call TRBJ2-1; D may be TRBD1 (6 bases). This CDR3 has 14 amino acids. CDR1 is SGHRS and CDR2 is YFSETQ in the germline V gene. With 3 bases removed from V and 7 bases from J, the gap between germline ends came to 14 bases.

The sample holds many counts of this clonotype. This chain links TRBV5-1 with TRBJ2-5, with 12 bases identical to TRBD2. The CDR3 totals 16 residues. After removal of 3 bases from V and 0 bases from J, the junction contained 3 bases not matched to a gene. Germline lookup yields CDR1 SGHRS and CDR2 YFSETQ. Written as DNA, the CDR3 is TGCGCCAGCAGCTGGAGACTAGCGGGGGACCAAGAGACCCAGTACTTC. Translation: CASSWRLAGDQETQYF.

This clonotype is classed as medium-sized. This chain's CDR3 is CASSPQVTDTQYF. Here the CDR3 DNA reads TGCGCCAGCAGCCCGCAGGTGACAGATACGCAGTATTTT. V is TRBV4-3 and J is TRBJ2-3, with D unclear. The germline V gene has CDR1 LGHNA and CDR2 YSLEER. Trimming shortened V by 4 bases and J by 3 bases, and 8 bases separated the two germline ends. The CDR3 is 13 amino acids.

Concerning this clonotype: A clone one base away is much larger, so this may be a read error. This chain connects TRBV2 to TRBJ1-4, with D uncertain. The CDR3 length is 15 residues. Per the germline V gene, CDR1 is SNHLY and CDR2 is FYNNEI. CDR3 protein: CASSEFLATNEKPFF. CDR3 coding DNA: TGTGCCAGCAGTGAATTCCTTGCAACTAATGAAAAACCGTTTTTT.

This clonotype was counted many times. This chain links TRBV2 with TRBJ2-1; 9 bases are shared with TRBD1. This CDR3 contains 13 residues. Losses at the gene ends were 6 bases for V and 8 bases for J; bases not matched to a gene: 5. Germline CDR1 reads SNHLY; CDR2 reads FYNNEI. DNA of the CDR3: TGTGCCAGCAGAGGACAGGGGTGGGATGAGCAGTTCTTC. This codes for CASRGQGWDEQFF.

By share, this clonotype counts as medium-sized (0.01 to 0.1%). The rearrangement links TRBV4-2 to TRBJ1-1; 9 positions agree with TRBD1. CDR1 is LGHNA and CDR2 is YNFKEQ in the germline V gene. Germline trimming cut 1 base from V and 7 bases from J; bases unmatched to any gene: 7. The CDR3 runs 15 residues. The CDR3 coding sequence is TGTGCCAGCAGCCAAGTCCCACAGGGGGCCGGTGAAGCTTTCTTT. It codes for CASSQVPQGAGEAFF.

This clonotype was recorded many times. The J gene is TRBJ2-1, the V gene TRBV29-1, with TRBD1 identical over 7 bases. Germline values: CDR1 SQVTM, CDR2 ANQGSEA. V lost 1 base and J lost 1; bases outside the gene matches: 7. The CDR3 is 16 residues long. This chain's CDR3 is CSVEGTGVLSYNEQFF. Written as DNA, the CDR3 is TGCAGCGTTGAAGGAACAGGGGTTCTGTCCTACAATGAGCAGTTCTTC.